These 15 T cell receptor beta chains came from one sample sequenced in a study of blood T cell repertoires in COVID-19. TCRdb's copy holds only in-frame clones and misses some; the assay was immunoSEQ multiplex PCR. There are fewer than 700,000 clones in the sample; around nine tenths occur only once, and around 8% lies in the top ten. Sample: peripheral blood. All receptors derive from a woman in her fifties or sixties with COVID-19, enrolled during active disease.

The CDR3 DNA follows: TGTGCCAGCAGCGTTCAAATCGGAAACACCATATATTTT. Protein: CASSVQIGNTIYF. The rearrangement uses TRBV5-5 and TRBJ1-3; D gene unclear. With 4 bases removed from V and 4 bases from J, the gap between germline ends came to 9 bases. Germline CDR1 is SGHKS and CDR2 is YYEKEE (reference sequence). This CDR3 contains 13 residues.

The genes are TRBV5-6 and TRBJ1-1, with D perhaps TRBD1 (5 bases). Trimming shortened V by 0 bases and J by 0 bases, and 9 bases separated the two germline ends. CDR3 length: 15 residues. CDR1 is SGHDT and CDR2 is YYEEEE in the germline V gene. CDR3 coding DNA: TGTGCCAGCAGCTTGGGTATGGGGCTGAACACTGAAGCTTTCTTT. This gives the protein CASSLGMGLNTEAFF.

This chain uses TRBV12-3 or TRBV12-4 with TRBJ2-3; D not certain. The CDR3 loop spans 11 amino acids. The ends were cut back, 5 bases at V and 4 bases at J, with 4 bases in the middle. The CDR3 reads CASSLADTQYF. CDR3 bases: TGTGCCAGCAGTCTCGCAGATACGCAGTATTTT.

Turning to this clone: The sample has other DNA sequences that encode this CDR3 too. The genes are TRBV7-2 and TRBJ2-7; D remains unclear. This CDR3 has 14 amino acids. Germline V gene lookup returns CDR1 SGHTA and CDR2 FQGNSA. Trimming took 3 bases from V and 0 from J, leaving 9 bases between them. The CDR3 region has the DNA TGTGCCAGCAGCTTGGAGAGAAGCTCCTACGAGCAGTACTTC. Translation: CASSLERSSYEQYF.

The chain joins TRBV13 to TRBJ1-1; D gene ambiguous. Looked up from germline, CDR1 is PRHDT and CDR2 is FYEKMQ (reference sequence). V dropped 3 bases and J dropped 4 bases, with 9 bases sitting between them. CDR3 length: 13 residues. This CDR3 is CASSLEDLTEAFF. CDR3 bases: TGTGCCAGCAGCTTGGAGGACCTCACTGAAGCTTTCTTT.

The chain links TRBV10-2 to TRBJ2-1; the D is unclear. The CDR3 is 14 amino acids. The germline V gene encodes CDR1 WSHSY and CDR2 SAAADI. V shed 8 bases and J shed 6 bases, with 17 bases lying between them. CDR3 loop: CASGETQLSNEQFF. CDR3 nucleotide sequence: TGCGCCAGCGGAGAGACCCAGTTATCCAATGAGCAGTTCTTC.

The chain links TRBV6-1 to TRBJ2-1; D gene uncertain. This CDR3 region has 18 residues. Germline lookup yields CDR1 MNHNS and CDR2 SASEGT. With 0 bases removed from V and 0 bases from J, the gap between germline ends came to 15 bases. The CDR3 region is CASSEALRVMSSYNEQFF. In DNA, the CDR3 is TGTGCCAGCAGTGAAGCGCTAAGAGTAATGAGCTCCTACAATGAGCAGTTCTTC.

The chain has TRBV18 and TRBJ1-1, with a possible D match to TRBD1 (6 bases). Trimming left V 9 bases short and J 1 base short, with 12 bases between. CDR3 length: 13 amino acids. Per germline, CDR1 KGHSH and CDR2 LQKENI. The CDR3 is CASTGTRNTEAFF. CDR3 DNA: TGTGCCAGTACAGGGACAAGGAACACTGAAGCTTTCTTT.

To note about this clone: The junction departs from germline at one end; a sequencing error may be responsible. V gene TRBV12-3 or TRBV12-4 combines with J gene TRBJ2-7; possible D gene TRBD2, 5 bases. The CDR3 runs to 12 residues. The CDR3 region is CASSLGSGEQYF. CDR3 coding DNA: TGTGCCAGCAGCTTAGGGAGCGGCGAGCAGTACTTC.

This chain links TRBV2 with TRBJ2-7; D gene unclear. V was shortened by 2 bases and J by 3 bases, with 5 bases between the two germline ends. Germline V gene lookup returns CDR1 SNHLY and CDR2 FYNNEI. The CDR3 covers 12 residues. CDR3 amino acids: CASSENIYEQYF. The CDR3 DNA reads TGTGCCAGCAGTGAAAACATCTACGAGCAGTACTTC.

The chain recombines TRBV9 with TRBJ2-2; D not certain. This CDR3 is 13 amino acids long. V dropped 0 bases and J dropped 7 bases, with 7 bases sitting between them. Per the germline V gene, CDR1 is SGDLS and CDR2 is YYNGEE. CDR3 nucleotide sequence: TGTGCCAGCAGCGTAGCTCTAGGCGGGGAGCTGTTTTTT. It yields the protein CASSVALGGELFF.

The rearrangement links TRBV27 to TRBJ1-5; 7 positions match TRBD1. The CDR3 extends over 14 amino acids. V gave up 6 bases and J gave up 6 bases; unmatched junction bases: 8. CDR1 and CDR2 (germline): MNHEY, SMNVEV (reference sequence). The CDR3 sequence is CASSLDREGQPQHF. CDR3 sequence (DNA): TGTGCCAGCAGCCTTGACAGGGAAGGTCAGCCCCAGCATTTT.

This clone appeared a single time. The chain uses TRBV5-5 and TRBJ2-7, with D tentatively TRBD1 (6 bases). The CDR3 extends over 16 amino acids. Trimming removed 4 bases at V and 5 bases at J, with 22 bases between. CDR1 SGHKS and CDR2 YYEKEE come from the germline V gene (reference sequence). CDR3 coding DNA: TGTGCCAGCAGCCAGACCACAGGGCGGACGATAGACGAGCAGTACTTC. Translating it yields CASSQTTGRTIDEQYF.

The chain uses TRBV30 and TRBJ2-7, with 7 nucleotides matching TRBD1. Unmatched junction bases numbered 11, after V lost 5 bases and J lost 4 bases. Germline CDR1 GTSNPN, CDR2 SVGIG (reference sequence). The CDR3 extends over 14 amino acids. CDR3 amino acids: CAWSKYQGDYEQYF. The CDR3 DNA follows: TGTGCCTGGTCCAAATACCAGGGGGATTACGAGCAGTACTTC.

This chain connects TRBV5-1 to TRBJ2-3; 9 bases line up with TRBD1. The CDR3 extends over 16 amino acids. Trimming at V came to 3 bases and at J to 2 bases, leaving 7 bases not matched to a gene. Germline values: CDR1 SGHRS, CDR2 YFSETQ. The CDR3, as DNA: TGCGCCAGCAGCTCCGGACAGGGGCCTTACACAGATACGCAGTATTTT. Translated: CASSSGQGPYTDTQYF.